These 11 T cell receptor beta chains share one sample of origin, sequenced in a study of regulatory T cells in long-lasting Graves disease. Time point indicated: persistent/refractory GD, antithyroid drugs over 5 years with positive TRAb. PBMC-extracted RNA yielded the TCR library. Library construction for TCR beta used iRepertoire HTBI primers and Arm-PCR of CDR3 regions. TCRdb reanalysed the multiplex PCR reads using MiXCR and keeps one entry per CDR3 protein. The data hold hundreds of thousands of distinct CDR3 sequences, with about 21% observed a single time. Source: peripheral blood mononuclear cells (PBMCs), taken when the disease was refractory, from a patient treated with antithyroid drugs. The receptors stem from a female donor with Graves disease.

This clonotype was seen only a few times. The rearrangement uses TRBV5-1 and TRBJ2-2; 8 nucleotides line up with TRBD2. The length of the CDR3 is 15 residues. Germline values: CDR1 SGHRS, CDR2 YFSETQ. Losses at the gene ends were 5 bases for V and 1 base for J; bases not matched to a gene: 4. The CDR3 here is CASRQLAENTGELFF. DNA of the CDR3: TGCGCCAGCAGACAACTAGCGGAGAACACCGGGGAGCTGTTTTTT.

This clonotype was picked up one time. The germline gene is not matched at one end of the junction; a read error may be the cause. V is TRBV7-9 and J is TRBJ1-4; tentative D call: TRBD1 (5 bases). In germline, CDR1 is SEHNR, CDR2 FQNEAQ (reference sequence). The CDR3 spans 16 residues. The CDR3 sequence is CASSPLIRQPDEKLVF. The CDR3 DNA is TGTGCCAGCAGTCCCCTAATTAGACAGCCTGATGAAAAACTGGTTTTT.

This clonotype came up a few times. The chain carries TRBV3-1 and TRBJ1-3; TRBD1 matches at 7 bases. The CDR3 is made up of 17 amino acids. Germline-derived CDR1 and CDR2 are LGHDT and YNNKEL (reference sequence). The V and J ends lost 0 bases and 4 bases, in that order; junction bases with no gene match: 9. This CDR3 is CASSQDQHRGGGNTIYF. DNA for the CDR3: TGTGCCAGCAGCCAAGATCAACACAGGGGAGGAGGAAACACCATATATTTT.

Worth noting for this clonotype: Given a much more abundant clone one base away, this may be a read error. Since the CDR3 does not end with the conserved phenylalanine or tryptophan, this likely comes from a read error. The gene calls are TRBV20-1 and TRBJ2-5; 7 nucleotides match TRBD2. Germline V gene data show CDR1 as DFQATT and CDR2 as SNEGSKA (reference sequence). J gave up 5 bases and V 5 bases, and 8 bases lay outside the gene matches. The CDR3 has 13 residues. Written as DNA, the CDR3 is TGCAGTGCTGAGGGCCCCGGGAGGGAGACCCAGTACTCC. Protein product: CSAEGPGRETQYS.

A few counts support this clonotype. The chain joins TRBV6-1 to TRBJ1-1; TRBD1 agrees at 9 bases. Trimming cost V 8 bases and J 3 bases; bases outside gene matches: 4. CDR1 MNHNS and CDR2 SASEGT come from the germline V gene. The CDR3 consists of 13 residues. CDR3 amino acids: CASGDREDTEAFF. CDR3 in DNA: TGTGCCAGCGGGGACAGGGAGGACACTGAAGCTTTCTTT.

This clonotype was counted a few times. J is TRBJ1-2 and V is TRBV20-1, with D hard to call. V was trimmed by 3 bases and J by 2 bases, leaving 7 bases between them. This CDR3 comprises 12 residues. The germline V gene encodes CDR1 DFQATT and CDR2 SNEGSKA (reference sequence). CDR3 amino acids: CSASKENYGYTF. The DNA for the CDR3 is TGCAGTGCTAGTAAGGAGAACTATGGCTACACCTTC.

J is TRBJ2-2 and V is TRBV9; 7 bases agree with TRBD1. Germline loops: CDR1 SGDLS, CDR2 YYNGEE. V gave up 0 bases and J gave up 2 bases; unmatched junction bases: 4. This CDR3 is 16 amino acids long. CDR3 in amino acids: CASSVGGTDNTGELFF. CDR3 in DNA: TGTGCCAGCAGCGTAGGTGGGACAGATAACACCGGGGAGCTGTTTTTT.

This clonotype was detected a few times. The J gene is TRBJ2-7, the V gene TRBV10-3; 9 bases match TRBD1. The V gene's germline CDR1 is ENHRY and CDR2 SYGVKD. The CDR3 length is 15 residues. The V segment lost 5 bases and the J segment 0 bases; nucleotides outside the gene matches: 5. As DNA, the CDR3 is TGTGCCATCAGTACTACAGGGGGCGGCTCCTACGAGCAGTACTTC. Its translation: CAISTTGGGSYEQYF.

The genes are TRBV20-1 and TRBJ2-1, with TRBD1 matching 8 bases. The germline V gene encodes CDR1 DFQATT and CDR2 SNEGSKA (reference sequence). CDR3 length equals 14 residues. V was pared by 5 bases and J by 4 bases, with 7 bases of the junction left unmatched. In DNA, the CDR3 is TGCAGTGCTTTTCCGGGACAGGATTACAATGAGCAGTTCTTC. Its translation is CSAFPGQDYNEQFF.

This chain connects TRBV18 to TRBJ1-5; the match to TRBD1 covers 8 bases. Trimming removed 5 bases from V and 1 base from J; junction bases left unmatched: 13. Per germline, CDR1 KGHSH and CDR2 LQKENI. The CDR3 loop spans 18 amino acids. For the CDR3, the DNA is TGTGCCAGCTCATCATTAGCCCCAGGACAGGGCAGCAATCAGCCCCAGCATTTT. It yields the protein CASSSLAPGQGSNQPQHF.

This clonotype was seen at least ten times. The chain uses TRBV20-1 and TRBJ2-7; 10 positions match TRBD2. Germline values: CDR1 DFQATT, CDR2 SNEGSKA (reference sequence). CDR3 length equals 14 residues. J was trimmed by 4 bases and V by 1 base; bases with no gene match: 4. The CDR3 DNA follows: TGCAGTGCTAGAGCTAGCGGGAGTTTGTACGAGCAGTACTTC. This encodes CSARASGSLYEQYF.